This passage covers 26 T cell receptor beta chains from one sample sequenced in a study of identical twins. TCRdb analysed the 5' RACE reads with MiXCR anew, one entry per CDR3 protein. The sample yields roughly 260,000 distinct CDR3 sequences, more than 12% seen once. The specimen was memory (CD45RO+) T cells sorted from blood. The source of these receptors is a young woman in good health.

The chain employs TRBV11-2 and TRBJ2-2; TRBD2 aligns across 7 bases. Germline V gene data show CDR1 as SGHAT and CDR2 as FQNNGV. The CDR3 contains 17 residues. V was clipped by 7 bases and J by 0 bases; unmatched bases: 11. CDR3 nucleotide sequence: TGTGCCAGCACCTTGAGATGGGGGGGAGCGAACACCGGGGAGCTGTTTTTT. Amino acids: CASTLRWGGANTGELFF.

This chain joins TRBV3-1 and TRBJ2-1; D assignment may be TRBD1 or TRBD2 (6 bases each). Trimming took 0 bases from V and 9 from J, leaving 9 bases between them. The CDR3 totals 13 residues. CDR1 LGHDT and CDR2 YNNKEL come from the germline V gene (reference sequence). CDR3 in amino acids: CASSQDRGVEQFF. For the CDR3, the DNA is TGTGCCAGCAGCCAAGATAGGGGGGTTGAGCAGTTCTTC.

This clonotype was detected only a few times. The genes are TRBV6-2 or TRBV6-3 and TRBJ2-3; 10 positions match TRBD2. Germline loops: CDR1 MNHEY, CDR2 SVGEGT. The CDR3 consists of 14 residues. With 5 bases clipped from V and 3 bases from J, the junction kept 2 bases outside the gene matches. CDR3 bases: TGTGCCAGCAGTAGCGGGAGGGAAACAGATACGCAGTATTTT. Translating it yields CASSSGRETDTQYF.

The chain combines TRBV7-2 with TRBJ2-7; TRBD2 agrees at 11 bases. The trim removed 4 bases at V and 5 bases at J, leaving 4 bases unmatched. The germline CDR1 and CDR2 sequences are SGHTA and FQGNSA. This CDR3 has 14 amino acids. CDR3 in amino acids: CASSYGTSGHEQYF. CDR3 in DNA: TGTGCCAGCAGCTACGGGACTAGCGGCCACGAGCAGTACTTC.

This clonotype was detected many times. The CDR3 here is CASSLDRATDTQYF. CDR3 sequence (DNA): TGTGCCAGCAGCCTTGACAGGGCCACAGATACGCAGTATTTT. The genes are TRBV12-3 or TRBV12-4 and TRBJ2-3, with 7 bases matching TRBD1. The junction had 5 bases not matched to a gene; V was cut back by 6 bases and J by 2 bases. The CDR3 is made up of 14 amino acids.

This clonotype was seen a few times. CDR3 in amino acids: CAIRGRGQETQYF. For the CDR3, the DNA is TGTGCCATCAGAGGCAGGGGGCAAGAGACCCAGTACTTC. The rearrangement uses TRBV10-3 and TRBJ2-5, with 7 bases fitting TRBD1. This CDR3 spans 13 amino acids. Germline trimming cut 6 bases from V and 2 bases from J; bases unmatched to any gene: 3. Germline V lookup: CDR1 ENHRY, CDR2 SYGVKD.

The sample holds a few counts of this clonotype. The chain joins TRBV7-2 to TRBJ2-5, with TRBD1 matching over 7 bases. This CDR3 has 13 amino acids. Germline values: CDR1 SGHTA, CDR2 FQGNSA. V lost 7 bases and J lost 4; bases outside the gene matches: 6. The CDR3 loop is CASTPQGIETQYF. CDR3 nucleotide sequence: TGTGCCAGCACCCCACAGGGGATAGAGACCCAGTACTTC.

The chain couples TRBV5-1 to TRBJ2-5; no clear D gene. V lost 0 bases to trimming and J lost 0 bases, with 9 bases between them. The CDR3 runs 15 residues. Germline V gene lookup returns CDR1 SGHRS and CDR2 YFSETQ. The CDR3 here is CASSLGVGYQETQYF. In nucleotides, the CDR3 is TGCGCCAGCAGCTTGGGAGTAGGATACCAAGAGACCCAGTACTTC.

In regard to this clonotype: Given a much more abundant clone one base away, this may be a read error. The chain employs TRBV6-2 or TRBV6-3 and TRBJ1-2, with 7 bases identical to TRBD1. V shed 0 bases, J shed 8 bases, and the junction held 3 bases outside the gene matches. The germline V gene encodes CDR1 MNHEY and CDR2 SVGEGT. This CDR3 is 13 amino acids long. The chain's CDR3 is CASSYSKGGGYTF. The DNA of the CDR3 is TGTGCCAGCAGTTACTCGAAAGGGGGCGGCTACACCTTC.

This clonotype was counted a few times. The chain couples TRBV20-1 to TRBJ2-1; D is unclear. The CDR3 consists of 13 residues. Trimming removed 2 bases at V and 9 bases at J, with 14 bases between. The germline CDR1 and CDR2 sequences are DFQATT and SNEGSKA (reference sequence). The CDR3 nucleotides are TGCAGTGCTAGAACTGTGGCCCCCGGTGAGCAGTTCTTC. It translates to CSARTVAPGEQFF.

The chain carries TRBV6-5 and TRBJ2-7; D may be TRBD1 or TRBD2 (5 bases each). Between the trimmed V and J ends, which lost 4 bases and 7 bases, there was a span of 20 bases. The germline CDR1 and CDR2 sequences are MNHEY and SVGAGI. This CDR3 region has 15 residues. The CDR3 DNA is TGTGCCAGCAGTTCCCTTGCAGAGGGGCCTTTGGAGCAGTACTTC. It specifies CASSSLAEGPLEQYF.

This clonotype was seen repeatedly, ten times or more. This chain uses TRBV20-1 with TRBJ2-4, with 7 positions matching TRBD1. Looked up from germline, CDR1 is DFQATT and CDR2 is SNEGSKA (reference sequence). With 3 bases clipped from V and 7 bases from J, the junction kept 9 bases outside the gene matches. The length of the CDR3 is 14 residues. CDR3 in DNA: TGCAGTGCTAGTTTCACTCGCAGGGGGAACATTCAGTACTTC. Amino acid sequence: CSASFTRRGNIQYF.

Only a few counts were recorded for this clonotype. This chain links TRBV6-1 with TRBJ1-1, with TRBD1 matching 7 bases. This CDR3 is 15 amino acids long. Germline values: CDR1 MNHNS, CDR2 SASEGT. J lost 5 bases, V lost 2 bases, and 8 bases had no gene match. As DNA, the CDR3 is TGTGCCAGCAGTGAATTGCCAGGGGGAGGGACTGAAGCTTTCTTT. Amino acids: CASSELPGGGTEAFF.

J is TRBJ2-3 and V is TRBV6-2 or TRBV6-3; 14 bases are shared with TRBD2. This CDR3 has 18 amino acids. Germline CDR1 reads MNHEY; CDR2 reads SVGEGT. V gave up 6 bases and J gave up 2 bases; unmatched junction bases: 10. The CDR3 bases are TGTGCCAGCAGCACCGGGACTAGCGGGAGAGAATACACAGATACGCAGTATTTT. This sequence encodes CASSTGTSGREYTDTQYF.

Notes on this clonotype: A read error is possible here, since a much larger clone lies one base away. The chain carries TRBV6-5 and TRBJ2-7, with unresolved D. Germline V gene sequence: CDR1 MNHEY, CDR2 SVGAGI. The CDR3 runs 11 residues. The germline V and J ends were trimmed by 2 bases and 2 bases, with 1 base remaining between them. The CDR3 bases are TGTGCCAGCAGTTACGCCTACGAGCAGTACTTC. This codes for CASSYAYEQYF.

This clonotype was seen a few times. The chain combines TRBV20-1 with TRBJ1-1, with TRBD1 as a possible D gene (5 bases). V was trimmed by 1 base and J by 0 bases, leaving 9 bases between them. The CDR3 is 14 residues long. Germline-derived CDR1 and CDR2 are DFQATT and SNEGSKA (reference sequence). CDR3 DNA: TGCAGTGCTAGAGCCGCGGGGCTGAACACTGAAGCTTTCTTT. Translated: CSARAAGLNTEAFF.

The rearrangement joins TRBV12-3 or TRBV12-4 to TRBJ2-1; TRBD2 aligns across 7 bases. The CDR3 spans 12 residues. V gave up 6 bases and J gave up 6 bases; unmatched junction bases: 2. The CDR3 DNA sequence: TGTGCCAGCAGCGGACTAGTCAATGAGCAGTTCTTC. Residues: CASSGLVNEQFF.

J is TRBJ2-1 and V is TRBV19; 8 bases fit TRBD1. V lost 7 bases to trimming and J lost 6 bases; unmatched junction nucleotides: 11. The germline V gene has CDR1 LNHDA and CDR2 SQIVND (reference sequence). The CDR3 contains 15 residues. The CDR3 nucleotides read TGTGCCAGTACGGTAACAGGGGGGATGGCCAATGAGCAGTTCTTC. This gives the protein CASTVTGGMANEQFF. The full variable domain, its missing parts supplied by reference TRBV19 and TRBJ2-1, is DGGITQSPKYLFRKEGQNVTLSCEQNLNHDAMYWYRQDPGQGLRLIYYSQIVNDFQKGDIAEGYSVSREKKESFPLTVTSAQKNPTAFYLCASTVTGGMANEQFFGPGTRLTVL.

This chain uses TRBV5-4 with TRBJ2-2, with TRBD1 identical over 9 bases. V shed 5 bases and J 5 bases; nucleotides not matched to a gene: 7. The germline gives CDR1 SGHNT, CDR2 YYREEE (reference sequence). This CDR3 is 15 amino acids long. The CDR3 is CASRPGQGKTGELFF. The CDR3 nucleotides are TGTGCCAGCAGACCGGGACAGGGAAAAACCGGGGAGCTGTTTTTT.

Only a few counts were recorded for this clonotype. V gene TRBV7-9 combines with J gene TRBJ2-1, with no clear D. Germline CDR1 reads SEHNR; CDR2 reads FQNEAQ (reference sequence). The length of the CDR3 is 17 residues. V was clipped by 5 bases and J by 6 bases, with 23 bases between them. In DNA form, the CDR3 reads TGTGCCAGCAGCCCCACAGAGACTTCCCTAACTCTCAATGAGCAGTTCTTC. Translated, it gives CASSPTETSLTLNEQFF.

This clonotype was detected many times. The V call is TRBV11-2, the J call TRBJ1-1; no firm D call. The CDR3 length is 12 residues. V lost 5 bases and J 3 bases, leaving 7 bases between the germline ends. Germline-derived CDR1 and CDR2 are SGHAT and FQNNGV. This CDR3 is CASSRTYTEAFF. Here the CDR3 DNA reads TGTGCCAGCAGCCGTACCTACACTGAAGCTTTCTTT.

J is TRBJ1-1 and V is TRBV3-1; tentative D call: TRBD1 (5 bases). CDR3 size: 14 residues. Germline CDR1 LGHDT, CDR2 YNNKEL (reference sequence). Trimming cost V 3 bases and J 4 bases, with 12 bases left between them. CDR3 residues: CASSHGALGTEAFF. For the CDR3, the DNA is TGTGCCAGCAGCCATGGGGCTCTAGGCACTGAAGCTTTCTTT. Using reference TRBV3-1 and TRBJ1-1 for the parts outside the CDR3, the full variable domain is DTAVSQTPKYLVTQMGNDKSIKCEQNLGHDTMYWYKQDSKKFLKIMFSYNNKELIINETVPNRFSPKSPDKAHLNLHINSLELGDSAVYFCASSHGALGTEAFFGQGTRLTVV.

The CDR3 spells CASSEGQIDQPQHF. CDR3 DNA sequence: TGTGCCAGCAGTGAAGGCCAGATCGATCAGCCCCAGCATTTT. V usage is TRBV6-1 and J usage is TRBJ1-5; D is unclear. CDR3 length equals 14 residues. The V end lost 1 base, the J end lost 5 bases, and 9 bases lay between the germline ends. Per germline, CDR1 MNHNS and CDR2 SASEGT.

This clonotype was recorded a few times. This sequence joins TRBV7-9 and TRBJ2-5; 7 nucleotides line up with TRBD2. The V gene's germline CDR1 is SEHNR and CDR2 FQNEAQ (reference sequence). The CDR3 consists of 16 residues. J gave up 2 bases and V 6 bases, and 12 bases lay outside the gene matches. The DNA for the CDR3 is TGTGCCAGCAGAGCGAACGGGGGGACGAGACAAGAGACCCAGTACTTC. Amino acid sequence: CASRANGGTRQETQYF. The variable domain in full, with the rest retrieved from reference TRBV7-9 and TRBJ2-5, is DTGVSQNPRHKITKRGQNVTFRCDPISEHNRLYWYRQTLGQGPEFLTYFQNEAQLEKSRLLSDRFSAERPKGSFSTLEIQRTEQGDSAMYLCASRANGGTRQETQYFGPGTRLLVL.

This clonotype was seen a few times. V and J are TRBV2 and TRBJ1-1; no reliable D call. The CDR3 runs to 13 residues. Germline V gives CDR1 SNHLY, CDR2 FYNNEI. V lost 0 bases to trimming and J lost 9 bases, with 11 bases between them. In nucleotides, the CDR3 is TGTGCCAGCAGTGAAGCGGTCCAGACCCAAGCTTTCTTT. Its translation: CASSEAVQTQAFF.

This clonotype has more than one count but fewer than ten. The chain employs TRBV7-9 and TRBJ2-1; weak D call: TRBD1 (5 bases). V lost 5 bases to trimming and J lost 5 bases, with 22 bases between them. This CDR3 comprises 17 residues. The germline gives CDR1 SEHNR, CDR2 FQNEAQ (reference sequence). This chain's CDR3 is CASSPRKSGAGHNEQFF. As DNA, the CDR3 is TGTGCCAGCAGCCCTCGTAAATCTGGGGCAGGTCACAATGAGCAGTTCTTC.